Each of the 7 T cell receptor beta chains below was sequenced from the same sample in a study of T cell responses to AZD1222 COVID-19 vaccine (dated by TCRdb to the early 2020s). This specimen's time point label, per the study, means: baseline before first vaccination. The library was generated by the immunoSEQ multiplex PCR assay. Drawn from immuneACCESS, this table holds only the in-frame rearrangements with V and J called that TCRdb kept. Clones are partly lost; checked studies trace under half to an unresolved V gene and leave the rest unexplained. In all, the sample holds tens of thousands of clones, and 88% of those were seen once. The ten biggest clones cover roughly 7.3% of the sample. The material sequenced was peripheral blood, taken on day 0 of AZD1222 vaccination. The source of these receptors is an adult in good health.

This clone is categorized as medium-sized. In DNA form, the CDR3 reads TGTGCCAGCAGTTACGGGACTAGCGGCTACGAGCAGTACTTC. Amino acid sequence: CASSYGTSGYEQYF. The chain couples TRBV6-2 or TRBV6-3 to TRBJ2-7, with 11 bases aligning to TRBD2. Germline V gives CDR1 MNHEY, CDR2 SVGEGT. The CDR3 is made up of 14 amino acids. With 2 bases clipped from V and 3 bases from J, the junction kept 0 bases outside the gene matches.

J is TRBJ2-7 and V is TRBV3-1 (or the pseudogene TRBV3-2), with a possible D match to TRBD1 (5 bases). Germline V gives CDR1 LGHDT, CDR2 YNNKEL (reference sequence). This CDR3 spans 15 amino acids. V was trimmed by 1 base and J by 6 bases, leaving 16 bases between them. In nucleotides, the CDR3 is TGTGCCAGCAGCCAAGTTATGGGGCCCTCCACCGAGCAGTACTTC. It yields the protein CASSQVMGPSTEQYF.

Here the CDR3 reads CASSLIQPREAPGNIQYF. In nucleotides, the CDR3 is TGCGCCAGCAGCCTCATACAACCCCGCGAGGCCCCAGGGAACATTCAGTACTTC. The chain uses TRBV4-1 and TRBJ2-4; D might be TRBD1 (5 bases). V lost 4 bases to trimming and J lost 7 bases, with 26 bases between them. CDR1 and CDR2 (germline): MGHRA, YSYEKL. The CDR3 length is 18 residues.

The chain recombines TRBV6-1 with TRBJ1-1; 7 bases align to TRBD1. This CDR3 spans 14 amino acids. Losses at the gene ends were 2 bases for V and 4 bases for J; bases not matched to a gene: 4. Germline lookup yields CDR1 MNHNS and CDR2 SASEGT. The CDR3 region is CASSEQTGRTEAFF. DNA for the CDR3: TGTGCCAGCAGTGAACAGACAGGGCGCACTGAAGCTTTCTTT.

This clone was recorded once. The rearrangement links TRBV5-8 to TRBJ1-1; D is possibly TRBD1 (6 bases). There are 11 residues in the CDR3. The V gene lost 4 bases and the J gene lost 11 bases, with 12 bases spanning the gap. CDR1 and CDR2 from the germline V gene are SGHTS and YDEGEE. The CDR3 sequence is CASSTGTMAFF. In nucleotides, the CDR3 is TGTGCCAGCAGCACCGGGACAATGGCTTTCTTT.

The chain is built from TRBV27 and TRBJ2-2; maybe TRBD2 (6 bases). V shed 5 bases and J shed 4 bases, with 14 bases lying between them. Germline V lookup: CDR1 MNHEY, CDR2 SMNVEV (reference sequence). The CDR3 is 15 amino acids. CDR3 protein: CASSPRGLRTGELFF. CDR3 DNA sequence: TGTGCCAGCAGTCCTAGGGGACTCCGCACCGGGGAGCTGTTTTTT.

The chain carries TRBV9 and TRBJ2-3; D perhaps matches TRBD2 (5 bases). V was trimmed by 0 bases and J by 4 bases, leaving 9 bases between them. Germline V gene sequence: CDR1 SGDLS, CDR2 YYNGEE. This CDR3 comprises 14 residues. CDR3 sequence: CASSVGSSADTQYF. DNA for the CDR3: TGTGCCAGCAGCGTAGGCAGTAGCGCAGATACGCAGTATTTT.